The clone carrying this TCR beta chain turned up a few times. Its antigen is unidentified. Time point indicated: sample taken at primary tumor resection. This sample was included in a study of spatial heterogeneity in lung cancer. On the study more broadly: Among detected sequences, beta-chain ones consistently exceeded alpha-chain ones in number. Study-wide results and caveats: Blood showed ubiquitous tumor TCRs more often at resection than at routine follow-up.

One entry per CDR3 protein results from TCRdb running MiXCR on the 5' RACE reads. The sample carries 39,000 or so distinct CDR3 sequences, roughly 8% recorded once. Sequences were derived from PBMCs, sampled at surgery. This TCR derives from a male donor with early-stage non-small cell lung cancer.

CDR3 DNA sequence: TGTGCCAGCAGTGAAACAGGGAATCAGCCCCAGCATTTT. Translated: CASSETGNQPQHF. This chain links TRBV6-5 with TRBJ1-5, with a weak D call TRBD1 (6 bases). Trimming shortened V by 5 bases and J by 4 bases, and 9 bases separated the two germline ends. The length of the CDR3 is 13 residues. Germline CDR1 is MNHEY and CDR2 is SVGAGI.